The sequence of this TCR beta chain was determined in a study of T cells after yellow fever vaccination. A remark on this clonotype: Its antigen is as yet unknown.

Germline loops: CDR1 MNHEY, CDR2 SVGEGT. The V end lost 0 bases, the J end lost 4 bases, and 4 bases lay between the germline ends. This CDR3 has 13 residues. Findings and caveats of the study: Only a small proportion of the clonotypes turned up in both the CD4 and the CD8 compartments, likely arising from convergent recombination. In post-booster samples, most primary-vaccination clones reappeared (just under 98% CD4, 75% to 90% CD8).

It was through 5'RACE template switching that TCR cDNA was made, with a universal primer site and UMIs added. TCRdb processed the 5' RACE reads anew with MiXCR; each CDR3 protein has one entry. In the table there are 60,000 to 85,000 distinct CDR3 sequences, approximately 7% of which are singletons. The receptor was derived from a man aged 18 to 30 who received the YFV17D yellow fever vaccine. V and J are TRBV6-2 or TRBV6-3 and TRBJ1-5; D is unclear. This specimen consisted of CD8+ T cells sorted from PBMCs, obtained 5 days after the first yellow fever vaccination. The chain's CDR3 is CASSYSKNQPQHF. As DNA, the CDR3 is TGTGCCAGCAGTTACTCGAAGAATCAGCCCCAGCATTTT.